Following are 5 T cell receptor beta chains from one sample sequenced in a study of T-cell reconstitution after alpha-beta-depleted transplantation in children. Preparation of the TCRbeta library was carried out with unique molecular identifiers. TCRdb reanalysed the PCR reads using MiXCR and keeps one entry per CDR3 protein. The data show about 200,000 distinct CDR3 sequences, about 6.6% seen once. Here the sequenced sample was PBMCs, taken before TCRalphabeta/CD19-depleted stem cell transplant. The source of these receptors is a boy younger than 10 with acute lymphoblastic leukemia, due to receive a stem cell transplant.

The V and J genes are TRBV7-2 and TRBJ1-5, with D perhaps TRBD1 (5 bases). V lost 1 base and J lost 3, with 16 bases in between. The germline gives CDR1 SGHTA, CDR2 FQGNSA. This CDR3 region has 17 residues. The CDR3 loop is CASSLDAPGFDNQPQHF. DNA of the CDR3: TGTGCCAGCAGCTTAGACGCGCCAGGGTTTGACAATCAGCCCCAGCATTTT.

This clonotype was detected many times. V is TRBV14 and J is TRBJ1-1; D gene uncertain. Germline CDR1 is SGHDN and CDR2 is FVKESK. This CDR3 region has 13 residues. Trimming stripped 0 bases from V and 5 bases from J, with 7 bases between. The CDR3 nucleotides read TGTGCCAGCAGCCAAGATTGGGTGACTGAAGCTTTCTTT. Encoded protein: CASSQDWVTEAFF.

This clonotype was recorded many times. V is TRBV5-5 and J is TRBJ2-2; 8 bases align to TRBD1. The V and J ends lost 4 bases and 4 bases, in that order; junction bases with no gene match: 6. CDR3 length: 15 amino acids. The germline V gene encodes CDR1 SGHKS and CDR2 YYEKEE (reference sequence). CDR3 loop: CASSPGQGSTGELFF. CDR3 in DNA: TGTGCCAGCAGCCCAGGACAGGGTAGCACCGGGGAGCTGTTTTTT.

This clonotype was seen repeatedly, ten times or more. This chain connects TRBV9 to TRBJ2-1, with TRBD2 as a possible D gene (5 bases). CDR1 and CDR2 from the germline V gene are SGDLS and YYNGEE. Trimming removed 1 base from V and 9 bases from J, with 17 bases in between. This CDR3 has 15 amino acids. CDR3 sequence reads: CASSVQLALIGEQFF. For the CDR3, the DNA is TGTGCCAGCAGCGTACAGCTAGCCCTCATCGGTGAGCAGTTCTTC.

This clonotype has at least ten counts. The rearrangement joins TRBV20-1 to TRBJ1-2; D call uncertain. Germline V CDR1 and CDR2: DFQATT, SNEGSKA (reference sequence). V was trimmed by 0 bases and J by 6 bases, leaving 14 bases between them. The CDR3 length is 14 residues. The CDR3 is CSARDSMGVNGYTF. CDR3 nucleotides: TGCAGTGCTAGAGATAGCATGGGTGTAAATGGCTACACCTTC.